Reported below is one T cell receptor beta chain. Its antigen is still unknown. TCRdb analysed the 5' RACE reads with MiXCR anew, one entry per CDR3 protein. The table lists 350,000 to 550,000 distinct CDR3 sequences, roughly 25% of them singletons. The data derive from a study of CD8 T cells in ankylosing spondylitis. Study-level findings and limits: There was a TCR beta motif, made of several highly homologous variants, that appeared characteristic of ankylosing spondylitis blood.

Trimming left V 0 bases short and J 7 bases short, with 15 bases between. The CDR3 sequence is 16 residues long. The germline CDR1 and CDR2 sequences are SGHTA and FQGNSA. The sample taken for sequencing was blood, either unsorted or a sorted T cell fraction (not recorded which). This sequence was found in a male donor with ankylosing spondylitis. This chain uses TRBV7-2 with TRBJ2-2, with D possibly matching TRBD2 (5 bases). The CDR3 loop is CASSLALAGVGGELFF. CDR3 DNA sequence: TGTGCCAGCAGCTTAGCTCTAGCCGGCGTGGGCGGGGAGCTGTTTTTT.